A single T cell receptor beta chain is shown here with its context. The sample is drawn from a study of T cell changes during pregnancy in multiple sclerosis. Here immunoSEQ multiplex PCR was the method, and the copy in TCRdb shows in-frame clones only, minus some. The sample includes just under 85,000 clones, approximately 91% seen only once; the top ten take approximately 2.5%. CDR3 size: 15 residues. V was shortened by 5 bases and J by 0 bases, with 11 bases between the two germline ends. Per the germline V gene, CDR1 is SGHNT and CDR2 is YYREEE (reference sequence). This material consisted of peripheral blood, taken in the first trimester of pregnancy. The receptor comes from a female donor with multiple sclerosis, enrolled in a pregnancy study. The chain combines TRBV5-4 with TRBJ1-4; maybe TRBD1 (6 bases). The DNA of the CDR3 is TGTGCCAGCAGTGAGGGGGGGACAACTAATGAAAAACTGTTTTTT. This gives the protein CASSEGGTTNEKLFF.